The following is a TCR beta chain sequence with its context. It lacks a known antigen. No much larger clonotype is one base removed from it; base qualities were not supplied. Receptor libraries were prepared by PCR. The reads were generated on an Illumina iSeq 100. The authors processed their data as follows. Non-productive sequences were filtered out, and CDR3s that did not start with C, did not end with F or W, or were shorter than 7 amino acids were discarded. Using R version 3.6.1, CDR3 homology was evaluated through Levenshtein distances (stringdist) along with unrooted phylogenetic trees (ape). TCRdb passed the public sequencing reads through fastp at Q25 and MiXCR, retaining productive beta sequences. CDR3 protein duplicates are merged, each entry listing the most common genes and DNA. Clone size and V and J calls follow TCRdb, not the original study. This sample comprises approximately 40,000 distinct CDR3 sequences, 36% of them detected only once. Under 6.5% of the sample belongs to the ten largest clones.

The time point label corresponds to: late sampling 161 to 241 days after vaccination in a few convalescent patients. The convalescent patients' positive SARS-CoV-2 PCR tests fell between March and December 2020, which was before the Alpha, Beta and Delta variants emerged in the United States. Ficoll-Paque Plus gradient centrifugation was used to isolate PBMCs from whole blood, and the isolated PBMCs were then either used fresh or cryopreserved at -140C. Measured from the cysteine to the phenylalanine, the CDR3 is 16 residues long. Solely the CDR3 DNA is kept, with 48 bases framed from the first base. V ends up 2 bases short and J 10 bases short, with an unmatched junction base count of 16. Based on the germline V gene (reference sequence), the CDR1 and CDR2 sequences are DFQATT and SNEGSKA. The data derive from a study of vaccination and CD4 T cells after COVID-19 (dated by TCRdb to between 2022 and 2023). Regarding the research as a whole: Convalescent patients had a positive SARS-CoV-2 result on nasal swab PCR, and of these patients, several had mild disease and one had severe disease. Six males and four females were included in the convalescent cohort, with two Hispanic individuals, seven Caucasians, two Asians and one multiracial person represented. Each participant got two doses of either the Pfizer-BioNTech BNT162b2 vaccine (n=8) or the Moderna mRNA-1273 vaccine (n=2). Post-COVID blood samples from convalescent patients were collected a median of about 100 days after diagnosis, with a range of about 35 to 161 days. Post-vaccine blood samples were taken a median of about 72 days after the second vaccine dose, with a range of about 13 to 250 days. Three convalescent patients were sampled both early after vaccination (day 14) and late after vaccination (days 161 to 241). In about 11 COVID-19 convalescent patients and a handful of infection-naive healthy vaccine recipients, the spike-specific CD4+ TCR repertoire before mRNA vaccination was compared with the repertoire after mRNA vaccination.

Study-level results and caveats: The study included relatively few convalescent patients and did not analyze early timepoints after natural infection. Of the vaccine-specific clones in convalescent patients, 304 of 307, or nearly all, reacted only to SARS-CoV-2 spike and did not cross-react with common cold coronaviruses. The median count of SARS-CoV-2-reactive clonotypes went up from about 23 after infection to 30 to 40 after vaccination, although the change was not significant. Among convalescent patients, a median around 89% of the SARS-CoV-2-reactive clones seen after vaccination appeared only after vaccination, which suggests priming specific to the vaccine.

The source is a human donor who had recovered from COVID-19. The V and J segments used are TRBV20-1 and TRBJ1-1, with 10 central nucleotides matching TRBD1. The source was CD4+ T cells from blood, collected about 7 months after SARS-CoV-2 vaccination. For the CDR3, the sequence is CSARHTLRTGGSSAFF. The DNA sequence is as follows: TGCAGTGCTAGACACACCCTACGGACAGGGGGGTCGTCAGCTTTCTTT.